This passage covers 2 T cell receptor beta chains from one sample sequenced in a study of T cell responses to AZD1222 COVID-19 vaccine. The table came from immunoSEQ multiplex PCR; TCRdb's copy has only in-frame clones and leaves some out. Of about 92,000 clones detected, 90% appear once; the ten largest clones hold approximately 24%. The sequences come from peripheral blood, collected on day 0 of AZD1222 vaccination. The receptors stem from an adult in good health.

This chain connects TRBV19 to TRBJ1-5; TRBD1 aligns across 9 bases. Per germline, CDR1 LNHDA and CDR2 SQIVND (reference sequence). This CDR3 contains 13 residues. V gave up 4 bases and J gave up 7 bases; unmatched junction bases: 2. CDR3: CASSKQGAQPQHF. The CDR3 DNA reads TGTGCCAGTAGTAAACAGGGGGCGCAGCCCCAGCATTTT.

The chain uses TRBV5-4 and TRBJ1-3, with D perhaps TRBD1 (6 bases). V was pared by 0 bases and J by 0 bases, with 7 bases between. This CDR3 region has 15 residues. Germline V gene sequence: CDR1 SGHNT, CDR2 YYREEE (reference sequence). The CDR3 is CASSLGGHSGNTIYF. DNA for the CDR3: TGTGCCAGCAGCTTGGGGGGACACTCTGGAAACACCATATATTTT.